The clone carrying this T cell receptor (beta chain) was recorded at least ten times. Its specificity is unknown. Arm-PCR of CDR3 regions with iRepertoire HTBI primers generated TCR beta libraries. Per the original data handling: Looking across samples, the authors found approximately 60 TRBV and some 13 TRBJ segments. TCRdb re-analysed the multiplex PCR reads in MiXCR, keeping a single row per CDR3 protein. What appears here as the V and J calls and clone size reflects TCRdb's work, not the paper's. This sample yields 560,000 or so distinct CDR3 sequences, of which about 15% are seen a single time; 12% belongs to the top ten. Specified time point: newly diagnosed GD, antithyroid drugs for less than 3 months. After RNA was extracted from PBMCs, the TCR library was made from it. The V gene end was trimmed by 5 bases and the J gene end by 7 bases; junction bases not matched to a gene: 13. The CDR3 runs 16 residues. Germline values: CDR1 MDHEN, CDR2 SYDVKM.

The entry originates in a study of regulatory T cells in long-lasting Graves disease. Study-level findings and limits: Segments TRBV28, TRBJ1-2 and TRBJ2-5 showed preferential usage in persistent disease.

The same specimen was also included in a second study, on T cells in Graves' hyperthyroidism and ophthalmopathy. This second study notes: The HTBI set primed first-round TCR CDR3 RT-PCR. Most clonotypes that expanded in the thyroid above 0.001 also showed up in blood.

The sample here was peripheral blood mononuclear cells (PBMCs), taken at new diagnosis, from a patient treated with antithyroid drugs. V and J are TRBV28 and TRBJ2-7, with TRBD1 matching 11 bases. This TCR was sampled from a man aged 18 to 35 with Graves disease. The CDR3: CASSPPTGTGGKEQYF. The DNA of the CDR3 is TGTGCCAGCAGTCCCCCGACCGGGACAGGGGGTAAAGAGCAGTACTTC.